This T cell receptor (beta chain) was sequenced for a study of T-cell reconstitution after alpha-beta-depleted transplantation in children. Study conclusions and caveats: After one year, T-cell counts and TCRbeta diversity mostly came from new T cells. Several hundred graft clones that had expanded were reportedly the source of alpha-beta T cells about two months after transplant.

Researchers prepared the TCRbeta library using unique molecular identifiers, the study reports. A single record per CDR3 protein comes from TCRdb applying MiXCR to the PCR reads. The repertoire holds approximately 190,000 distinct CDR3 sequences, with 7% to 9% as singletons. This clonotype was picked up many times. Its specificity is unknown. The CDR3 has 15 residues. After removal of 8 bases from V and 2 bases from J, the junction contained 9 bases not matched to a gene. This sample comprised PBMCs, mostly from graft donor cells, obtained 360 days after TCRalphabeta/CD19-depleted stem cell transplant. The receptor's source is a male patient aged 2 to 10 who had a stem cell transplant for acute myeloid leukemia, so the T cells may come from the graft donor. V usage is TRBV12-3 or TRBV12-4 and J usage is TRBJ2-1, with 7 nucleotides matching TRBD2. The CDR3 region has the DNA TGTGCCAGCGGGGCACGGGGAGGGACCTACAATGAGCAGTTCTTC. Protein: CASGARGGTYNEQFF.